This T cell receptor (beta chain) was observed in a study of OX40 agonist ivuxolimab in advanced cancers. Worth noting for this clone: The target antigen is unknown.

This table comes from immunoSEQ multiplex PCR, and its TCRdb copy is limited to in-frame clones, with some not included. The table shows approximately 31,000 clones, with around four fifths occurring only once. Study observations and caveats: Relatively little clonal expansion, among the lowest observed, appeared in partial responders at 0.1-3.0 mg/kg.

Germline-derived CDR1 and CDR2 are WNHNN and SYGVQD (reference sequence). The CDR3 runs 15 residues. The V end lost 7 bases, the J end lost 12 bases, and 24 bases lay between the germline ends. The starting material was CD4+ or CD8+ T cells sorted from blood, obtained in a trial of the OX40 agonist ivuxolimab. The chain links TRBV10-1 to TRBJ1-4, with unresolved D. The clonotype comes from an adult with an advanced solid tumor such as melanoma, head and neck, liver or kidney cancer. This chain's CDR3 is CASIAQDSCRYELFF. In nucleotides, the CDR3 is TGCGCCAGCATCGCGCAGGATTCTTGTCGGTACGAACTGTTTTTT.